This T cell receptor (beta chain) came from a study of blood T cell repertoires in COVID-19. Study details: COVID-19 samples collected from the United States, Italy and Spain covered acute and convalescent phases. From T cells, B-cell-depleted T cells, or PBMCs came the material, which was cDNA or gDNA.

In the authors' methods: Nucleated cell number was recorded as an estimate derived from reference gene primer amplification. Assay used: immunoSEQ multiplex PCR; TCRdb lists only in-frame clones, some missing. The D gene and trimming were derived from the DNA, and the V and J assignments and clone size from that table. The sample records 85,000 or so clones, roughly 90% being singletons. J gave up 12 bases and V 3 bases, and 5 bases lay outside the gene matches. Germline V gives CDR1 GTSNPN, CDR2 SVGIG (reference sequence). This CDR3 is 11 amino acids long. The V call is TRBV30, the J call TRBJ2-1; 7 bases line up with TRBD1. The sequence was collected from a man in his fifties or sixties with active or convalescent COVID-19. Sequences were obtained from peripheral blood. The CDR3 reads CAWSGDRGQFF. Here the CDR3 DNA reads TGTGCCTGGAGCGGGGACAGAGGGCAGTTCTTC.